Reported below is one TCR beta chain. This entry is derived from a study of shared clonotypes between healthy human individuals. Across the whole study: Each donor's CD4 naive and CD4 memory cells filled three plates apiece, CD8 naive two, and CD8 memory one.

Sequenced by immunoSEQ multiplex PCR; TCRdb stores in-frame clones only, minus some. The data contain about 1 million clones, 75% of them singletons. Germline CDR1 reads SGDLS; CDR2 reads YYNGEE. The CDR3 spans 18 residues. V lost 3 bases, J lost 0 bases, and 16 bases lay in between. Sequenced sample: memory CD4+ T cells sorted from blood. Subset noted: CD45RA-negative fraction. The sequence derives from a man younger than 30 in good health. This sequence joins TRBV9 and TRBJ1-6; maybe TRBD1 (5 bases). Here the CDR3 reads CASSAEGSRGSYNSPLHF. The DNA of the CDR3 is TGTGCCAGCAGCGCCGAGGGGTCGAGGGGCTCCTATAATTCACCCCTCCACTTT.